This TCR beta chain was recorded in a study of cytomegalovirus exposure and HLA in healthy donors. The overall study: An earlier analysis identified 95 million to 120 million unique TCR beta sequences in 150 million to 200 million T cells. Early released data comprised tens of millions of unique TCRs from HLA-typed donors. General study results and limits: Cytomegalovirus status, reportedly, was diagnosed with high specificity and sensitivity by the classifier.

Primers included in the PCR were 60 Vbeta and 13 Jbeta primers. Using immunoSEQ multiplex PCR, the repertoire was profiled, and TCRdb retains in-frame clones only, with some absent. The top ten hold approximately 6.3% of the sample, which has approximately 190,000 clones, 80% to 85% seen once. As to this clone: Its antigen remains unknown. Other DNA sequences from this sample encode an identical CDR3 as well.

Per the germline V gene, CDR1 is ENHRY and CDR2 is SYGVKD. The CDR3 totals 12 residues. Trimming left V 3 bases short and J 4 bases short, with 4 bases between. This chain uses TRBV10-3 with TRBJ1-5, with D unclear. The sequence derives from a middle-aged man in good health and CMV-seropositive. The specimen sequenced was PBMCs. The CDR3 bases are TGTGCCATCAGTGACGGTAATCAGCCCCAGCATTTT. Protein: CAISDGNQPQHF.